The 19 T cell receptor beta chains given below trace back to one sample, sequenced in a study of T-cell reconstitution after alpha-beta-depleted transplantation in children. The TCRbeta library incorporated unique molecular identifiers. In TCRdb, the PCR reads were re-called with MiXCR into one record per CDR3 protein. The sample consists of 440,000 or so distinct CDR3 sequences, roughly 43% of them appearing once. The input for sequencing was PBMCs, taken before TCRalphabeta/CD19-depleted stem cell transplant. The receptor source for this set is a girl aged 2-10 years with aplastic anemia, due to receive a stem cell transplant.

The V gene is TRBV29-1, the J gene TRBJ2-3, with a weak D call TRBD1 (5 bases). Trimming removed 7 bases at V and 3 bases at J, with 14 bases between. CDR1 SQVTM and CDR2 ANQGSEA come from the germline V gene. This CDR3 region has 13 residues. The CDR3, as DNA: TGCAGCGCCCCTCGCCAGGGTACAGATACGCAGTATTTT. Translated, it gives CSAPRQGTDTQYF.

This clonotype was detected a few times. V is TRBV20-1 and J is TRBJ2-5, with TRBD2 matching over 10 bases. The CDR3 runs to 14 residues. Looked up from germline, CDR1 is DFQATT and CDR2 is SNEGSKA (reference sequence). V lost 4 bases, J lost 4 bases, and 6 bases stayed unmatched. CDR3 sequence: CSATLAGATETQYF. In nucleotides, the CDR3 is TGCAGTGCTACGCTAGCGGGAGCGACAGAGACCCAGTACTTC.

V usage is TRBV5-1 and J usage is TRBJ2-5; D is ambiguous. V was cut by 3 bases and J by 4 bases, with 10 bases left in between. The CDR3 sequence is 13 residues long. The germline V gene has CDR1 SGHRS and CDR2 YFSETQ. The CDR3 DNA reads TGCGCCAGCAGCTCCGACACGGGAGAGACCCAGTACTTC. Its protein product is CASSSDTGETQYF.

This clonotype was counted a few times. Here the CDR3 reads CASTPGRGNQPQHF. The CDR3 DNA reads as TGTGCCAGCACCCCGGGGAGGGGCAATCAGCCCCAGCATTTT. The chain has TRBV2 and TRBJ1-5; D is unclear. The germline gives CDR1 SNHLY, CDR2 FYNNEI. The CDR3 spans 14 residues. V lost 7 bases, J lost 2 bases, and 12 bases lay in between.

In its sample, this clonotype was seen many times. CDR3 sequence reads: CASSTDRGYEQYF. The CDR3 bases are TGCGCCAGCAGCACGGACAGGGGGTACGAGCAGTACTTC. The rearrangement uses TRBV5-1 and TRBJ2-7; TRBD1 agrees at 10 bases. CDR1 is SGHRS, CDR2 YFSETQ, per germline. This CDR3 region has 13 residues. Unmatched junction bases numbered 2, after V lost 4 bases and J lost 4 bases.

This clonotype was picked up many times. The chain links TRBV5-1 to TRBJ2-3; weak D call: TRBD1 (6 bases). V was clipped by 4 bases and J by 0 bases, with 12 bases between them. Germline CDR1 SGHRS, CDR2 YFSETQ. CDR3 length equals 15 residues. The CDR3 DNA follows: TGCGCCAGCAGCCCGGTGGGGGCTAGCACAGATACGCAGTATTTT. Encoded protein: CASSPVGASTDTQYF.

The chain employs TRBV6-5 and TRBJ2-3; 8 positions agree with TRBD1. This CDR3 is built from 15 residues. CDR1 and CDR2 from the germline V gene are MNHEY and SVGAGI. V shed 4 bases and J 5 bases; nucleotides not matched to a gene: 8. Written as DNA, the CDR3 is TGTGCCAGCAGTTTGCAGGGGGCAGGGCAAGATACGCAGTATTTT. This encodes CASSLQGAGQDTQYF.

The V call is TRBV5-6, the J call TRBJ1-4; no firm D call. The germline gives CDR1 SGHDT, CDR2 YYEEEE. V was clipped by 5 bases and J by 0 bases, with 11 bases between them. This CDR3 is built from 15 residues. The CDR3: CASSSYAATNEKLFF. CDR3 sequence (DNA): TGTGCCAGCAGTTCCTACGCGGCAACTAATGAAAAACTGTTTTTT.

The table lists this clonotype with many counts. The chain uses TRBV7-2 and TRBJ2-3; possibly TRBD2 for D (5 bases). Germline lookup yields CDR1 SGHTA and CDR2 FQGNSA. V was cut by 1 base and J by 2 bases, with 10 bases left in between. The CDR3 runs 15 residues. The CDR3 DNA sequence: TGTGCCAGCAGCTTAGTGCTAGCCCCCACAGATACGCAGTATTTT. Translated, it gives CASSLVLAPTDTQYF.

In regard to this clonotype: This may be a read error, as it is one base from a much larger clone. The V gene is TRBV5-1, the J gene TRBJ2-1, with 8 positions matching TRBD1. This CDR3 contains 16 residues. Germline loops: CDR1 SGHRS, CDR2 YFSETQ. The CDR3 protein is CAISLDPGGLVNEQFF. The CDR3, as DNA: TGCGCCATCAGCTTGGATCCAGGGGGCCTAGTAAATGAGCAGTTCTTC.

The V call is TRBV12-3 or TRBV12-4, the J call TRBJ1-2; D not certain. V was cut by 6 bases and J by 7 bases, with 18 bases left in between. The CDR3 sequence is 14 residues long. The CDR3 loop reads CASSIQSIGLGYTF. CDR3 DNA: TGTGCCAGCAGCATACAGAGTATCGGACTTGGCTACACCTTC.

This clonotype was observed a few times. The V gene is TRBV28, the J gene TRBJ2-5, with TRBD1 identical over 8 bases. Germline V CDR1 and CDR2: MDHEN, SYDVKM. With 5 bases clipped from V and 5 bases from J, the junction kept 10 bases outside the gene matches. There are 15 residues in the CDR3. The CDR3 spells CASSPQGADGETQYF. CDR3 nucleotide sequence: TGTGCCAGCAGTCCGCAGGGGGCGGATGGGGAGACCCAGTACTTC.

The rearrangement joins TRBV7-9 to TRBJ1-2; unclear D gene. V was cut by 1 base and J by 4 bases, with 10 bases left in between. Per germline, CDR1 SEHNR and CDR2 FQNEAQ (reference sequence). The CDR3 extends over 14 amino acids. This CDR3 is CASSLVSQTYGYTF. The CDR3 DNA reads TGTGCCAGCAGCTTAGTTTCGCAGACCTATGGCTACACCTTC.

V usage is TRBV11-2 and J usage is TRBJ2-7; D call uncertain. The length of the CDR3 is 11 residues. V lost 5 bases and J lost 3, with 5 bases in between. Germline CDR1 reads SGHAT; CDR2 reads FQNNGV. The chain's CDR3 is CASSIIYEQYF. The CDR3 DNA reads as TGTGCCAGCAGCATCATCTACGAGCAGTACTTC.

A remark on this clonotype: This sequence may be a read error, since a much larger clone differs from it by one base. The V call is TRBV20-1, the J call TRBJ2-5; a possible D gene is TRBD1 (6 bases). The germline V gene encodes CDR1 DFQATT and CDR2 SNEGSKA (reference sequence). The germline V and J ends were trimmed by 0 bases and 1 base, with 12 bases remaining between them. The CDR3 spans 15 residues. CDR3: CSARDSRQVQETQYF. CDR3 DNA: TGCAGTGCTAGAGATTCCAGACAGGTCCAAGAGACCCAGTACTTC.

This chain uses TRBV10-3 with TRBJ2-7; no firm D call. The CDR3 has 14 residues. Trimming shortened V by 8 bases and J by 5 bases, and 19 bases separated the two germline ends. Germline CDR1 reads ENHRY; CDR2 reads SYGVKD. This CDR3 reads CAIFGGDLWDEQYF. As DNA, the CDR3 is TGTGCCATCTTTGGTGGGGATCTATGGGACGAGCAGTACTTC.

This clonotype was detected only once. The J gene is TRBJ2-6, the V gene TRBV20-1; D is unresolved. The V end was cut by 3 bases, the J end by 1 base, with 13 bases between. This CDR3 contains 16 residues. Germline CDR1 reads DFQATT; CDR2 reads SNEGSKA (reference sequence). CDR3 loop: CSARVSGPSGANVLTF. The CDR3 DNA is TGCAGTGCTAGGGTGTCTGGGCCTTCTGGGGCCAACGTCCTGACTTTC.

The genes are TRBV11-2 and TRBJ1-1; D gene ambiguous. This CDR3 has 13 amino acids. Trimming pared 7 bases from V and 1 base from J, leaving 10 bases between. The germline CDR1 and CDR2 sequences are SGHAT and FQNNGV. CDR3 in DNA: TGTGCCAGCACGGCGCAGCCGAACACTGAAGCTTTCTTT. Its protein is CASTAQPNTEAFF.

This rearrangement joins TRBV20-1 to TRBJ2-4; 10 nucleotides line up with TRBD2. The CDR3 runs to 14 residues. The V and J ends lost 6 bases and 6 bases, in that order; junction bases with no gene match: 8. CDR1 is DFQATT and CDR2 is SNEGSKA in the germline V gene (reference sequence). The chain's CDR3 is CSARPLAGVNIQYF. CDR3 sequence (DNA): TGCAGTGCCAGACCTCTAGCGGGAGTAAACATTCAGTACTTC.